What follows describes a single TCR beta chain. Sequencing of unstimulated naive, memory, effector memory and TEMRA subsets was performed in three donor pairs. This sample was included in a study of siplizumab effects on memory and regulatory T cells. Profiled with immunoSEQ multiplex PCR; TCRdb holds only in-frame clones, not every one. This sample has tens of thousands of clones, with roughly 96% found just once. There are 17 residues in the CDR3. V lost 3 bases, J lost 4 bases, and 11 bases stayed unmatched. In germline, CDR1 is MNHEY, CDR2 SMNVEV (reference sequence). J is TRBJ1-4 and V is TRBV27; TRBD1 agrees at 7 bases. Sample: naive CD8+ T cells sorted from blood. This receptor was obtained from a human donor in good health. CDR3 sequence: CASSLEQGTAINEKLFF. The CDR3 DNA is TGTGCCAGCAGTTTGGAACAGGGGACCGCCATTAATGAAAAACTGTTTTTT.